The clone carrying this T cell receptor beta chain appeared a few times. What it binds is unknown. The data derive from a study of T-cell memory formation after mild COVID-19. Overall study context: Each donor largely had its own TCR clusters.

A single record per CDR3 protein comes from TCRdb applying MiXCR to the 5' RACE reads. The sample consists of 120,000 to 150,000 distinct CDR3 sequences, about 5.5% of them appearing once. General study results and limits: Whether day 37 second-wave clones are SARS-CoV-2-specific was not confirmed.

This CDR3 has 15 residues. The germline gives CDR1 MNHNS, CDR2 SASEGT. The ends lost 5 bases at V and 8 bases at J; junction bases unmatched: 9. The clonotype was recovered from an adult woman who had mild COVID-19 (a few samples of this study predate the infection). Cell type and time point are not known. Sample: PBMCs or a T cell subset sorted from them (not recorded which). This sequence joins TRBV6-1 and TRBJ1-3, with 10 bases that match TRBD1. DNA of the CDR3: TGTGCCAGCAGTATGCCAGGGACAGGGGCGGACACCATATATTTT. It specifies CASSMPGTGADTIYF.